This T cell receptor (beta chain) appears in the sequencing data of a study of shared clonotypes between healthy human individuals. Study-wide results and limits: Against clonotypes common to all four donors, non-shared ones had lower generation probabilities. Sampling covered nothing but blood. Tissue TCR repertoires likely differ from those found in blood.

This CDR3 region has 13 residues. V shed 6 bases, J shed 7 bases, and the junction held 8 bases outside the gene matches. Germline V CDR1 and CDR2: MNHNY, SVGAGI (reference sequence). To note about this clone: The antigen remains undetermined.

Approximately 30,000 T cell genomes (roughly 0.2 ug DNA) went into each sorted-subset replicate. Generated by immunoSEQ multiplex PCR, the TCRdb table keeps only in-frame clones and is missing some. The sample lists about 1.5 million clones, 98% occurring once. Material: naive CD4+ T cells sorted from blood. The sample's subset: CD45RA+ positively selected. The origin of this receptor is a man aged 25 to 40 in good health. This chain uses TRBV6-6 with TRBJ1-2, with 7 bases lining up with TRBD1. CDR3 sequence reads: CASSEDRLPGYTF. CDR3 DNA: TGTGCCAGCAGCGAGGACAGGCTCCCTGGCTACACCTTC.